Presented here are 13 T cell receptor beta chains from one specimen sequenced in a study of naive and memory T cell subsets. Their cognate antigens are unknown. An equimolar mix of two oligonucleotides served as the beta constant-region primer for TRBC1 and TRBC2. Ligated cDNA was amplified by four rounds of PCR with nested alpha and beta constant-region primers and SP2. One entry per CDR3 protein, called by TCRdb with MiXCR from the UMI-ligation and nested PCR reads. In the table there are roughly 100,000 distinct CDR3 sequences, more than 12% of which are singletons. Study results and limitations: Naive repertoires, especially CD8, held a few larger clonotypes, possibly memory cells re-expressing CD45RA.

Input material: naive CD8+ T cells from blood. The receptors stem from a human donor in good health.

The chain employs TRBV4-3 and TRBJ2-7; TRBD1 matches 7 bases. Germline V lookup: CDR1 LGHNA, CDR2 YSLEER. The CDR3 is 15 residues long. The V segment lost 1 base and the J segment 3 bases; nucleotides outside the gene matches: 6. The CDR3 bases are TGCGCCAGCAGCCAAGGACAGGGCAATCTCTACGAGCAGTACTTC. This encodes CASSQGQGNLYEQYF.

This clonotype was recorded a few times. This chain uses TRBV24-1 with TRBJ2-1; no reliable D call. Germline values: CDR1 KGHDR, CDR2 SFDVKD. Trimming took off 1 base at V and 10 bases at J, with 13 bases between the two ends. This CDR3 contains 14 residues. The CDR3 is CATSDLGSSGEQFF. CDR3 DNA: TGTGCCACCAGTGATTTAGGGTCCTCCGGGGAGCAGTTCTTC.

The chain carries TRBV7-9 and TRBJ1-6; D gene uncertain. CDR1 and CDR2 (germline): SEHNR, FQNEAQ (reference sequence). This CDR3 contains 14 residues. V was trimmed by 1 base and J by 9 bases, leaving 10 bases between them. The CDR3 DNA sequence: TGTGCCAGCAGCTTAGATTCGGCGGGTTCACCCCTCCACTTT. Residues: CASSLDSAGSPLHF.

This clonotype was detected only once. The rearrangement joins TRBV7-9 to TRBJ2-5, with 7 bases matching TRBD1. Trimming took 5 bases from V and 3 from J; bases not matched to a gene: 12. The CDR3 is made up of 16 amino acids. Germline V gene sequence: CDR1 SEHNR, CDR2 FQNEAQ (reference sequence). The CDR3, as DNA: TGTGCCAGCAGCCCAGGACAGGACCGGGCCAAAGAGACCCAGTACTTC. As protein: CASSPGQDRAKETQYF.

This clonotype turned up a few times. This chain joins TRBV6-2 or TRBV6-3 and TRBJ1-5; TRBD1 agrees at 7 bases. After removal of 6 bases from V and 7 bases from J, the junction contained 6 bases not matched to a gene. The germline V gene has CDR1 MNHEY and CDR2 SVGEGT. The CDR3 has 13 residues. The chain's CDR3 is CASRLTGVQPQHF. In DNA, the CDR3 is TGTGCCAGCAGGCTAACAGGGGTACAGCCCCAGCATTTT.

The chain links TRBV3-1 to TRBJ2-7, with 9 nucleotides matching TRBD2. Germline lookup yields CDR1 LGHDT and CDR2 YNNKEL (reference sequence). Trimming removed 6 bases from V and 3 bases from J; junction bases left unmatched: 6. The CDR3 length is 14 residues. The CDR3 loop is CASRISGGNYEQYF. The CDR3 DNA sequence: TGTGCCAGCAGGATCAGCGGGGGGAACTACGAGCAGTACTTC.

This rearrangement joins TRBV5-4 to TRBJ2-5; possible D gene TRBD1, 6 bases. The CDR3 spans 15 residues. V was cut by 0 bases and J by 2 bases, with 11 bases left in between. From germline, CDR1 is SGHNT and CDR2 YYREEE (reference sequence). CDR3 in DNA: TGTGCCAGCAGCTTGGTCGGAACAGGGCAAGAGACCCAGTACTTC. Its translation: CASSLVGTGQETQYF.

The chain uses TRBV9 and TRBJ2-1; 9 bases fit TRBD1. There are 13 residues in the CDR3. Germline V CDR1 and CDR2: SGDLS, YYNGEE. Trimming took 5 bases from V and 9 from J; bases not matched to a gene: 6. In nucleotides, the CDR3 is TGTGCCAGCAGACCGGGACAGGGAGGTGAGCAGTTCTTC. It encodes CASRPGQGGEQFF.

The CDR3 DNA reads TGTGCCAGCAGCTCACCGTACAATGAGCAGTTCTTC. Translated, it gives CASSSPYNEQFF. The chain combines TRBV7-9 with TRBJ2-1; D not resolved. The CDR3 contains 12 residues. Germline lookup yields CDR1 SEHNR and CDR2 FQNEAQ (reference sequence). Trimming shortened V by 4 bases and J by 4 bases, and 5 bases separated the two germline ends.

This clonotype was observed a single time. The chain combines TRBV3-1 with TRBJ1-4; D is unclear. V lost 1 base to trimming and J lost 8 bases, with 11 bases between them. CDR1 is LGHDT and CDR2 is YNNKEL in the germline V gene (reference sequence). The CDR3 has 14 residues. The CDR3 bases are TGTGCCAGCAGCCAAGGTTATGAAGGCGAAAAACTGTTTTTT. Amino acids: CASSQGYEGEKLFF.

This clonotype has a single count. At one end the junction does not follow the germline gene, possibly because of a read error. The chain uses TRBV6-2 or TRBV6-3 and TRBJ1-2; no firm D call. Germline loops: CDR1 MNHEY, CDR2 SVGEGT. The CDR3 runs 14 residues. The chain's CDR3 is CASRDVRIDYGYAF. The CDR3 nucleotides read TGTGCCAGCAGGGACGTACGGATCGACTATGGCTACGCCTTC.

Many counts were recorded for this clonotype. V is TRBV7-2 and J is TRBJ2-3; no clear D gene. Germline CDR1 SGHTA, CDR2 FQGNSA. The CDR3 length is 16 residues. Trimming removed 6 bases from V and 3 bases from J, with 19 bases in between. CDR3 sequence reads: CASSSDPKEPTDTQYF. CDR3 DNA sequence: TGTGCCAGCAGTTCCGACCCAAAGGAGCCGACAGATACGCAGTATTTT.

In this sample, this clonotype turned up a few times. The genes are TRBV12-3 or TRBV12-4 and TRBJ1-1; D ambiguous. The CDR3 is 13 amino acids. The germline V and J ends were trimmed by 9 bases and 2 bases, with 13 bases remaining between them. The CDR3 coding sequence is TGTGCCAGTCTCATCGGTACTAACACTGAAGCTTTCTTT. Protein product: CASLIGTNTEAFF.